Listed below are T cell receptor beta chains from one sample, sequenced in a study of blood T cell repertoires in COVID-19. Method: immunoSEQ multiplex PCR; TCRdb's copy keeps in-frame clones and lacks some. The data contain approximately 260,000 clones, roughly 89% of them singletons. Specimen: PBMCs or T cells enriched from blood (not recorded which). All receptors derive from a woman aged 55-69 years who had recovered from COVID-19. CDR3s include the opening cysteine and the closing phenylalanine or tryptophan. D genes are given only for firm matches. Clone size, where shown, is once, few, many, or a class for clones that have expanded.

d_gene: TRBD2
v_gene: TRBV7-9
j_gene: TRBJ2-1
abundance: NA
CDR3nt: TGTGCCAGCAGCTCACGCAGAGGCAGACTAGCGGGATACAATGAGCAGTTCTTC
CDR3aa: CASSSRRGRLAGYNEQFF

d_gene: NA
v_gene: TRBV30
j_gene: TRBJ1-1
abundance: NA
CDR3nt: TGTGCCTGGACCGCGGCGTTTGAAGCTTTCTTT
CDR3aa: CAWTAAFEAFF

d_gene: NA
v_gene: TRBV2
j_gene: TRBJ2-3
abundance: NA
CDR3nt: TGTGCCAGCAAGGCGGGAACCGATACGCAGTATTTT
CDR3aa: CASKAGTDTQYF

d_gene: TRBD2
v_gene: TRBV5-1
j_gene: TRBJ2-1
abundance: NA
CDR3nt: TGCGCCAGCAGCCCGGGACTAGCGGGAGGGACCAGGAATGAGCAGTTCTTC
CDR3aa: CASSPGLAGGTRNEQFF

d_gene: NA
v_gene: TRBV7-9
j_gene: TRBJ1-1
abundance: NA
CDR3nt: TGTGCCAGCAGCTTTTCTTTTTACAGACAGAACACTGAAGCTTTCTTT
CDR3aa: CASSFSFYRQNTEAFF

d_gene: NA
v_gene: TRBV28
j_gene: TRBJ2-1
abundance: once
CDR3nt: TGTGCCAGCAGGCGGACAGAGTACAATGAGCAGTTCTTC
CDR3aa: CASRRTEYNEQFF

d_gene: NA
v_gene: TRBV24-1
j_gene: TRBJ2-2
abundance: NA
CDR3nt: TGTGCCACCAGTGATGGACAGACTAACACCGGGGAGCTGTTTTTT
CDR3aa: CATSDGQTNTGELFF

d_gene: NA
v_gene: TRBV9
j_gene: TRBJ1-1
abundance: NA
CDR3nt: TGTGCCAGCAGCGTAGTTCCGGGGGCGGGAGCGGGCACTGAAGCTTTCTTT
CDR3aa: CASSVVPGAGAGTEAFF

d_gene: NA
v_gene: TRBV28
j_gene: TRBJ2-7
abundance: NA
CDR3nt: TGTGCCAGCAGCACTCTCACAGGGTTCTCCTACGAGCAGTACTTC
CDR3aa: CASSTLTGFSYEQYF

d_gene: NA
v_gene: TRBV9
j_gene: TRBJ2-1
abundance: NA
CDR3nt: TGTGCCAGCAGCGGAAAACTAGCCCTACCGCCGAATGAGCAGTTCTTC
CDR3aa: CASSGKLALPPNEQFF

d_gene: NA
v_gene: TRBV28
j_gene: TRBJ1-1
abundance: NA
CDR3nt: TGTGCCAGCAGTTTACCCTTGTTGGAAGCTTTCTTT
CDR3aa: CASSLPLLEAFF

d_gene: NA
v_gene: TRBV5-1
j_gene: TRBJ2-7
abundance: NA
CDR3nt: TGCGCCAGCAGCCCGGGGGTCAGTTACGAGCAGTACTTC
CDR3aa: CASSPGVSYEQYF

d_gene: TRBD2
v_gene: TRBV5-1
j_gene: TRBJ2-5
abundance: NA
CDR3nt: TGCGCCAGCAGCTTGGTTGGGAGGACTAGCGGTCAAGAGACCCAGTACTTC
CDR3aa: CASSLVGRTSGQETQYF

d_gene: TRBD1
v_gene: TRBV20-1
j_gene: TRBJ2-1
abundance: NA
CDR3nt: TGCAGTGCTGGTGGGACAGGGGTACGAAATGAGCAGTTCTTC
CDR3aa: CSAGGTGVRNEQFF

d_gene: TRBD2
v_gene: TRBV7-9
j_gene: TRBJ2-7
abundance: NA
CDR3nt: TGTGCCAGCAGCTTCCCGACTAGCGGGGGCCCCTTTGGGGAGCAGTACTTC
CDR3aa: CASSFPTSGGPFGEQYF

d_gene: NA
v_gene: TRBV24-1
j_gene: TRBJ2-3
abundance: NA
CDR3nt: TGTGCCACCAGTGAGCCAGGGCTGGGCACAGATACGCAGTATTTT
CDR3aa: CATSEPGLGTDTQYF

d_gene: NA
v_gene: TRBV28
j_gene: TRBJ1-4
abundance: NA
CDR3nt: TGTGCCAGCAGTTTGCGATGGGGGGATGAAAAACTGTTTTTT
CDR3aa: CASSLRWGDEKLFF